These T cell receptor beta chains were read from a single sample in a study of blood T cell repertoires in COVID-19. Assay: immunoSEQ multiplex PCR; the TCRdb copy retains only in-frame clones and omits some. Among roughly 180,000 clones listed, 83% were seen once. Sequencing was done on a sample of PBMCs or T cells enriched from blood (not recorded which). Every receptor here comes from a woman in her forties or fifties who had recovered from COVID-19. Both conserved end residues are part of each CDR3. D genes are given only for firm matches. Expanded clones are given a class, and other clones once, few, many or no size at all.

CARSPRPTSGMEPQYF | TGTGCCAGAAGCCCCCGCCCGACTAGCGGGATGGAGCCCCAGTACTTC | TRBJ2-5 | few | TRBD2 | TRBV5-3
CSDRRGGGELFF | TGCAGTGACAGGCGGGGGGGCGGGGAGCTGTTTTTT | TRBJ2-2 | . | TRBD2 | TRBV29-1
CASSQDQGANTDTQYF | TGTGCCAGCAGCCAAGACCAGGGGGCAAACACAGATACGCAGTATTTT | TRBJ2-3 | . | TRBD1 | TRBV16
CASSNTGTDTQYF | TGTGCCAGTAGTAATACAGGGACAGATACGCAGTATTTT | TRBJ2-3 | . | . | TRBV19
CASSPLMGQGPTQYF | TGTGCCAGCAGCCCCCTAATGGGACAGGGGCCGACCCAGTACTTC | TRBJ2-5 | once | TRBD1 | TRBV3-1/TRBV3-2
CASSIAGSSYGYTF | TGTGCCAGTAGTATAGCAGGTTCCTCCTATGGCTACACCTTC | TRBJ1-2 | . | . | TRBV19
CASSRQGIRYGYTF | TGTGCCAGCAGCCGACAGGGGATTCGCTATGGCTACACCTTC | TRBJ1-2 | . | TRBD1 | TRBV3-1/TRBV3-2
CSAIPQGGSVTEAFF | TGCAGCGCTATTCCACAGGGGGGAAGTGTCACTGAAGCTTTCTTT | TRBJ1-1 | . | TRBD1 | TRBV29-1
CATSDRIDREADGYTF | TGTGCCACCAGTGATAGAATCGACAGGGAGGCAGATGGCTACACCTTC | TRBJ1-2 | few | TRBD1 | TRBV24-1
CASSIQGVGEKLFF | TGTGCCAGCAGTATACAGGGAGTAGGAGAAAAACTGTTTTTT | TRBJ1-4 | . | . | TRBV2
CASSVEGRVFDEQFF | TGTGCCAGCAGCGTAGAAGGCAGGGTCTTCGATGAGCAGTTCTTC | TRBJ2-1 | . | . | TRBV9
CAWSAAMGSQPQHF | TGTGCCTGGAGTGCTGCCATGGGGAGTCAGCCCCAGCATTTT | TRBJ1-5 | . | . | TRBV30
CASSATGGKDSPLHF | TGTGCCAGCAGCGCCACAGGGGGCAAGGATTCACCCCTCCACTTT | TRBJ1-6 | . | TRBD1 | TRBV9
CASSLPGTSVYNEQFF | TGTGCCAGCAGCCTACCCGGGACTAGCGTATACAATGAGCAGTTCTTC | TRBJ2-1 | . | TRBD2 | TRBV25-1
CASSLQGYGYTF | TGTGCCAGCAGTTTGCAGGGCTATGGCTACACCTTC | TRBJ1-2 | . | . | TRBV28
CASSLAPGDYGYTF | TGTGCCAGCAGCTTAGCACCAGGGGACTATGGCTACACCTTC | TRBJ1-2 | . | . | TRBV7-9
CASRRTGSGGLRDTQYF | TGCGCCAGCAGAAGGACAGGGAGCGGCGGGCTGAGAGATACGCAGTATTTT | TRBJ2-3 | . | TRBD1 | TRBV5-1
CAIRGPIQETQYF | TGTGCCATCAGGGGGCCCATCCAAGAGACCCAGTACTTC | TRBJ2-5 | . | . | TRBV10-3
CASSLSTMAGDTQYF | TGTGCCAGCAGCTTAAGTACGATGGCCGGGGATACGCAGTATTTT | TRBJ2-3 | . | . | TRBV7-2
CASSYSGQGYGYTF | TGTGCCAGCAGTTATTCAGGACAGGGCTATGGCTACACCTTC | TRBJ1-2 | . | TRBD1 | TRBV6-6
CASRGSTVNTADTQYF | TGTGCCAGCAGGGGGTCGACAGTTAACACCGCAGATACGCAGTATTTT | TRBJ2-3 | . | . | TRBV2